The 25 T cell receptor beta chains below all came from one sample that was sequenced in a study of tumor-infiltrating lymphocytes in primary liver carcinoma. Total RNA and DNA came together from approximately 20-30 mg of bulk tissue without cell sorting. Production of TCR beta cDNA used 400 to 600 ng total RNA together with a constant-region primer. Libraries covering TCR beta were generated through three nested multiplex PCR rounds (using a slightly modified ARM-PCR). PCR rounds one and two used TRBV1-TRBV30 forward primers with a C-beta reverse primer for roughly 10 cycles each. TCRdb re-called the multiplex PCR reads through MiXCR, storing one row per CDR3 protein. The sample lists under 90,000 distinct CDR3 sequences, 65% to 80% occurring once. The sequencing input was liver tumor tissue from sampling region 1. The sample's subset: tumor region T1, superior pole. The receptors here all came from a man aged 40-55 years with primary liver carcinoma and hepatitis B virus infection.

A remark on this clonotype: One junction end does not reproduce the germline sequence, and a read error may be involved. This rearrangement joins TRBV4-2 to TRBJ1-3; unclear D gene. The length of the CDR3 is 14 residues. The germline CDR1 and CDR2 sequences are LGHNA and YNFKEQ. Here the CDR3 DNA reads TGTGCCAGCAGCCCGACATGGGTTGGAAATACCATATATTTT. Its translation: CASSPTWVGNTIYF.

In the case of this clonotype: One junction end disagrees with the germline gene, perhaps due to a read error. The chain carries TRBV12-3 or TRBV12-4 and TRBJ1-2, with unresolved D. This CDR3 comprises 12 residues. The DNA of the CDR3 is TGTGCCAGCTGTTTAACCCCCTTTGGCTACACCTTC. Translating gives CASCLTPFGYTF.

As concerns this clonotype: Relative to the germline gene, one junction end is altered; a read error may explain this. The rearrangement uses TRBV11-2 and TRBJ2-7; D ambiguous. The V gene's germline CDR1 is SGHAT and CDR2 FQNNGV. The CDR3 extends over 15 amino acids. In DNA, the CDR3 is TGTGCCAACAGCTTAGTTGAGACCGAAACCTACGAGCAGTACTTC. Its protein is CANSLVETETYEQYF.

This clonotype appeared a few times. This could be a read error, since a much larger clone is one nucleotide away. V and J are TRBV12-3 or TRBV12-4 and TRBJ1-1, with 7 nucleotides matching TRBD1. This CDR3 is built from 13 residues. V shed 3 bases, J shed 5 bases, and the junction held 3 bases outside the gene matches. In DNA, the CDR3 is TGTGCCAGCAGTTTGATACAGGGGACTGAAGCTTTCTTT. Translation: CASSLIQGTEAFF.

Concerning this clonotype: Because it lacks the conserved phenylalanine or tryptophan at the end, this CDR3 is likely a read error. The CDR3 DNA follows: TGTGCCAGCAGCACAGCCGGTTCTGTATCTGAAGCTTTCCTT. As protein: CASSTAGSVSEAFL. V and J are TRBV11-2 and TRBJ1-1; D is undetermined. Between the trimmed V and J ends, which lost 5 bases and 6 bases, there was a span of 16 bases. Germline V gives CDR1 SGHAT, CDR2 FQNNGV. The length of the CDR3 is 14 residues.

Comments on this clonotype: One end of the junction varies from germline; a read error may be responsible. The V gene is TRBV5-4, the J gene TRBJ2-2, with D perhaps matching TRBD2 (7 bases). The CDR3 runs 15 residues. Germline lookup yields CDR1 SGHNT and CDR2 YYREEE (reference sequence). The CDR3 sequence: CTSSSDGGRLGELSF. CDR3 in DNA: TGTACCAGCAGCTCCGACGGGGGGCGGCTCGGGGAGCTGTCTTTT.

Worth noting for this clonotype: A read error may produce the germline difference seen at one junction end. The chain is built from TRBV4-1 and TRBJ2-2; D is undetermined. The germline V gene encodes CDR1 MGHRA and CDR2 YSYEKL. CDR3 length equals 14 residues. CDR3 in amino acids: CASSQKSNAGELFF. CDR3 DNA sequence: TGCGCCAGCAGCCAAAAGTCGAACGCCGGGGAGCTGTTTTTT.

The chain employs TRBV7-9 and TRBJ2-2, with a weak D call TRBD1 (5 bases). The CDR3 is 18 residues long. Germline values: CDR1 SEHNR, CDR2 FQNEAQ (reference sequence). V was clipped by 1 base and J by 2 bases, with 17 bases between them. The CDR3 DNA follows: TGTGCCAGCAGCTTAGTAGCCCCAGGGATAGAAAACACCGGGGAGCTGTTTTTT. This encodes CASSLVAPGIENTGELFF.

This clonotype was recorded only once. This CDR3 is missing its conserved last phenylalanine or tryptophan, likely due to a read error. Because the CDR3's place on the DNA is in doubt, the DNA is left out and the CDR3 is given as listed by TCRdb. The J gene is TRBJ2-5, the V gene TRBV12-3 or TRBV12-4; TRBD1, the table's D call, was not compared with the DNA. The CDR3 comprises 13 residues, both ends counted. CDR3 sequence: CASSRGQGETQYL.

About this clonotype itself: A read error may be the cause here, since a much bigger clone is one base away. The rearrangement joins TRBV5-1 to TRBJ2-2; 7 positions match TRBD1. V lost 5 bases, J lost 10 bases, and 14 bases stayed unmatched. The germline V gene has CDR1 SGHRS and CDR2 YFSETQ. The CDR3 has 15 amino acids. The DNA for the CDR3 is TGCGCCAGCAGGACACAGGGGTACGGTAGCGAGGAGCTGTTTTTT. This gives the protein CASRTQGYGSEELFF. Full variable domain (missing parts from reference TRBV5-1 and TRBJ2-2): KAGVTQTPRYLIKTRGQQVTLSCSPISGHRSVSWYQQTPGQGLQFLFEYFSETQRNKGNFPGRFSGRQFSNSRSEMNVSTLELGDSALYLCASRTQGYGSEELFFGEGSRLTVL.

On this clonotype itself: The missing conserved phenylalanine or tryptophan at the end of this CDR3 makes a read error likely. The V gene is TRBV5-4, the J gene TRBJ2-1, with D possibly matching TRBD2 (5 bases). This CDR3 has 17 amino acids. Trimming cost V 5 bases and J 0 bases, with 18 bases left between them. The germline V gene has CDR1 SGHNT and CDR2 YYREEE (reference sequence). The CDR3 DNA is TGTGCCAGCAGTGCCGAGCTAGCACCGAGCTCCTACAATGAGCAGTTCTTA. This gives the protein CASSAELAPSSYNEQFL.

Turning to this clonotype: The junction differs from germline at one of its ends, possibly a read error. The CDR3 loop is CTSSLTGQGGGTIYF. The DNA for the CDR3 is TGTACCAGCAGCCTTACAGGACAGGGTGGAGGCACCATATATTTT. V is TRBV7-9 and J is TRBJ1-3; 8 nucleotides agree with TRBD1. CDR1 SEHNR and CDR2 FQNEAQ come from the germline V gene (reference sequence). The CDR3 has 15 residues.

This clonotype was detected only once. A junction boundary mismatches the germline segment, possibly from a read error. The V call is TRBV11-2, the J call TRBJ1-5; tentative D call: TRBD1 (6 bases). This CDR3 spans 13 amino acids. The germline CDR1 and CDR2 sequences are SGHAT and FQNNGV. In DNA form, the CDR3 reads TGTGCTAGCAGCACAGGGTACGATGAGCCCCAGCACTTT. Its translation: CASSTGYDEPQHF.

The rearrangement uses TRBV11-2 and TRBJ2-1, with a possible D match to TRBD1 (6 bases). CDR1 is SGHAT, CDR2 FQNNGV, per germline. This CDR3 is 17 amino acids long. The CDR3 protein is CTSIPLGARSSYNEQFF. The DNA of the CDR3 is TGTACAAGTATCCCGTTGGGGGCGCGGAGCTCCTACAATGAGCAGTTCTTC.

A word on this clonotype: A much bigger clone sits one base away, suggesting this may be a read error. Because it lacks the conserved phenylalanine or tryptophan at the end, this CDR3 is likely a read error. The V gene is TRBV28, the J gene TRBJ2-5; D might be TRBD1 (5 bases). V lost 2 bases, J lost 5 bases, and 15 bases lay in between. The length of the CDR3 is 15 residues. Germline V CDR1 and CDR2: MDHEN, SYDVKM. The CDR3 sequence: CASSLGRVNGETQYL. Written as DNA, the CDR3 is TGTGCCAGCAGTTTAGGCAGGGTAAACGGGGAGACCCAGTACCTC.

The chain uses TRBV7-8 and TRBJ2-7; D gene uncertain. This CDR3 spans 14 amino acids. Germline CDR1 SGHVS, CDR2 FQNEAQ. V lost 8 bases and J 4 bases, leaving 18 bases between the germline ends. CDR3 DNA: TGTGCCAGCGGCGTTAGCAGGAGAGTTTACGAGCAGTACTTC. Protein product: CASGVSRRVYEQYF.

Concerning this clonotype: The junction shows a germline mismatch at one end, possibly a read error. CDR3 loop: CARSSTADGTEAFF. In DNA, the CDR3 is TGTGCCAGGAGCTCCACGGCGGACGGCACTGAAGCTTTCTTT. V usage is TRBV7-9 and J usage is TRBJ1-1; D not certain. The CDR3 has 14 residues. Looked up from germline, CDR1 is SEHNR and CDR2 is FQNEAQ (reference sequence). The full variable domain, rest sourced from reference TRBV7-9 and TRBJ1-1, is DTGVSQNPRHKITKRGQNVTFRCDPISEHNRLYWYRQTLGQGPEFLTYFQNEAQLEKSRLLSDRFSAERPKGSFSTLEIQRTEQGDSAMYLCARSSTADGTEAFFGQGTRLTVV.

By proportion, this clonotype is large. The chain carries TRBV29-1 and TRBJ2-2; D perhaps matches TRBD1 (5 bases). The CDR3 is 10 residues long. Trimming left V 6 bases short and J 8 bases short, with 7 bases between. The germline gives CDR1 SQVTM, CDR2 ANQGSEA. The CDR3 nucleotides are TGCAGCGTGGGGCAGGGGGAGCTGTTTTTT. It yields the protein CSVGQGELFF.

With regard to this clonotype: Given a much more abundant clone one base away, this may be a read error. V is TRBV11-2 and J is TRBJ2-5; no clear D. CDR3 length: 13 residues. Germline lookup yields CDR1 SGHAT and CDR2 FQNNGV. CDR3 sequence reads: CTSSLDFLETQYF. The CDR3 bases are TGTACCAGCAGCTTAGATTTTCTGGAGACCCAGTACTTC.

In this sample, this clonotype turned up a few times. This chain uses TRBV20-1 with TRBJ2-2; 15 bases line up with TRBD2. CDR3 length equals 15 residues. Per germline, CDR1 DFQATT and CDR2 SNEGSKA (reference sequence). V trimming: 6 bases; J trimming: 7 bases; junction bases outside the gene matches: 6. CDR3: CSAGLAGGMGGELFF. Written as DNA, the CDR3 is TGCAGTGCGGGACTAGCGGGAGGTATGGGCGGGGAGCTGTTTTTT.

In its sample, this clonotype was seen once. The junction and the germline gene differ at one end; a read error may be behind it. V is TRBV6-6 and J is TRBJ1-2; D ambiguous. Germline V gives CDR1 MNHNY, CDR2 SVGAGI (reference sequence). The CDR3 is made up of 13 amino acids. The CDR3 DNA is TGTGCCAGCCTAGCAGCTTCTAAGTATGGCTACACCTTC. It codes for CASLAASKYGYTF.

Remarks on this clonotype: This may come from a read error, since a much larger clone is one base off. The rearrangement uses TRBV4-2 and TRBJ2-7; D tentatively fits TRBD1 or TRBD2 (5 bases each). The CDR3 runs to 13 residues. Germline lookup yields CDR1 LGHNA and CDR2 YNFKEQ. Here the CDR3 DNA reads TGTGCCAGCGGCCAAGATTTGGGACGCGAGCAGTACTTC. This codes for CASGQDLGREQYF.

This clonotype showed up many times. The rearrangement joins TRBV6-5 to TRBJ2-1; 12 positions agree with TRBD2. Germline CDR1 is MNHEY and CDR2 is SVGAGI. J lost 5 bases, V lost 6 bases, and 5 bases had no gene match. CDR3 length: 15 residues. The CDR3 is CASRYGLAGHNEQFF. In nucleotides, the CDR3 is TGTGCCAGCAGATATGGACTAGCGGGGCACAATGAGCAGTTCTTC.

Concerning this clonotype: A read error may account for a junction end that differs from germline. In DNA, the CDR3 is TGCGCCAGCCGCCAAGATGGTACCGGAAAAAATTCACCCCTCCACTTT. Its translation: CASRQDGTGKNSPLHF. V and J are TRBV4-1 and TRBJ1-6; D is undetermined. Germline CDR1 reads MGHRA; CDR2 reads YSYEKL. The length of the CDR3 is 16 residues.

On this clonotype itself: This sequence may be a read error, since a much larger clone differs from it by one base. V usage is TRBV28 and J usage is TRBJ1-4; D call uncertain. Germline CDR1 reads MDHEN; CDR2 reads SYDVKM. There are 14 residues in the CDR3. The CDR3 DNA reads TGTGCCAGCCAAGACGACTCAACTAATGAGAAACTGTTTTTT. Translated, it gives CASQDDSTNEKLFF.